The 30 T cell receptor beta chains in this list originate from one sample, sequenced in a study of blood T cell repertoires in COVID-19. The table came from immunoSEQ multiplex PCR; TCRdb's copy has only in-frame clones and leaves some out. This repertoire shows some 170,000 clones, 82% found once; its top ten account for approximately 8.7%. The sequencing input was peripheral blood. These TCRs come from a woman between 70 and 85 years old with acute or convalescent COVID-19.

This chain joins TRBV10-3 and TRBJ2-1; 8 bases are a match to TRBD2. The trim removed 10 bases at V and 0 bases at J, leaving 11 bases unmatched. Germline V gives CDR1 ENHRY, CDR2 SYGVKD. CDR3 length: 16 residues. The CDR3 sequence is CATKLAAAGSYNEQFF. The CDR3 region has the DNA TGTGCCACAAAACTAGCGGCTGCAGGCTCCTACAATGAGCAGTTCTTC.

The CDR3 DNA sequence: TGTGCCAGCAGTTACTTCCGCTTGGACAGTGGCAATGAGCAGTTCTTC. This sequence encodes CASSYFRLDSGNEQFF. The rearrangement joins TRBV6-5 to TRBJ2-1; tentative D call: TRBD1 (6 bases). Trimming removed 1 base from V and 6 bases from J, with 16 bases in between. Per germline, CDR1 MNHEY and CDR2 SVGAGI. The CDR3 loop spans 16 amino acids.

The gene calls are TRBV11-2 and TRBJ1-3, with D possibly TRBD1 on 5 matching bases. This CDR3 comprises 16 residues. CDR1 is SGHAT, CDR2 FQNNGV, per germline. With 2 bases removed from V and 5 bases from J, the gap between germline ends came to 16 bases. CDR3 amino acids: CASSLFDSSARNTIYF. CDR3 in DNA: TGTGCCAGCAGCTTATTCGACAGTTCGGCTAGAAACACCATATATTTT.

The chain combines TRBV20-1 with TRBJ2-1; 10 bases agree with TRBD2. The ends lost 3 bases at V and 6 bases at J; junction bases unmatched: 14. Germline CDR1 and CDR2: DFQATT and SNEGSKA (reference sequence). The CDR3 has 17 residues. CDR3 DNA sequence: TGCAGTGCTAGTGGAATTAAGCGGGAGGGCCCGATCAATGAGCAGTTCTTC. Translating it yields CSASGIKREGPINEQFF.

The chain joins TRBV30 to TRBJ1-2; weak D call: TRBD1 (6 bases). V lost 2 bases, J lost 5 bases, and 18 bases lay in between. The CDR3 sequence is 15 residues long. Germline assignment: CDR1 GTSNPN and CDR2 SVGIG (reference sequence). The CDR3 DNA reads TGTGCCTGGAGTCCCGTCGACAGGAGTACTTATGGCTACACCTTC. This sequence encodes CAWSPVDRSTYGYTF.

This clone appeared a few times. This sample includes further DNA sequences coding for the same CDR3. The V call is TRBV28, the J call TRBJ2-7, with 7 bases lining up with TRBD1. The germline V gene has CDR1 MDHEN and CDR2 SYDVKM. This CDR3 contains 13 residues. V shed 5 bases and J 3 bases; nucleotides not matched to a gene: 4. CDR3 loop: CASSPGTVYEQYF. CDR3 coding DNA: TGTGCCAGCAGTCCGGGGACAGTCTACGAGCAGTACTTC.

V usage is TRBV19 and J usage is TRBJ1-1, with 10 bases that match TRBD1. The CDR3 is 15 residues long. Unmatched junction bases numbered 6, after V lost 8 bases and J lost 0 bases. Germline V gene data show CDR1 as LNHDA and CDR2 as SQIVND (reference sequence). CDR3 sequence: CASRTGGPMNTEAFF. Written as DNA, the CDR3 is TGTGCCAGTCGGACAGGGGGACCCATGAACACTGAAGCTTTCTTT.

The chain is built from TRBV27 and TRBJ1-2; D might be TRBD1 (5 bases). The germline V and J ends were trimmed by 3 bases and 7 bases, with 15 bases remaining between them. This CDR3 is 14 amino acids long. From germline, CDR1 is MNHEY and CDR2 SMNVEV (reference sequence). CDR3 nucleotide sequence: TGTGCCAGCAGTTTGAGGAGGGGAGAGGGTGGCTACACCTTC. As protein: CASSLRRGEGGYTF.

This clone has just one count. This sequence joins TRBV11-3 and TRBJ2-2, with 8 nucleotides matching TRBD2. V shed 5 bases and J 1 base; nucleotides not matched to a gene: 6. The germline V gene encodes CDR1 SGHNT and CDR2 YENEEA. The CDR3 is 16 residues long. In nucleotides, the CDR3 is TGTGCCAGCAGCCCCCCGGGGGGGCAGAACACCGGGGAGCTGTTTTTT. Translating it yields CASSPPGGQNTGELFF.

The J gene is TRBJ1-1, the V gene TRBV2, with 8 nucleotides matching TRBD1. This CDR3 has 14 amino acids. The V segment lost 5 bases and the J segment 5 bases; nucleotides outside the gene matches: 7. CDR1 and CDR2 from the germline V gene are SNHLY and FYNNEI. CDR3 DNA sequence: TGTGCCAGCAGTCCGGACAGGGTGACGACTGAAGCTTTCTTT. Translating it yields CASSPDRVTTEAFF.

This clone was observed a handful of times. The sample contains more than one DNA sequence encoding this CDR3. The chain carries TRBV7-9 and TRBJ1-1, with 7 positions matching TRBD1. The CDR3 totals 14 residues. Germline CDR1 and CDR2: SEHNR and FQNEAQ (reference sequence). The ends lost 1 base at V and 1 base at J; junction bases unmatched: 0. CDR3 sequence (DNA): TGTGCCAGCAGCTTAGGGACAGGGAACACTGAAGCTTTCTTT. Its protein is CASSLGTGNTEAFF.

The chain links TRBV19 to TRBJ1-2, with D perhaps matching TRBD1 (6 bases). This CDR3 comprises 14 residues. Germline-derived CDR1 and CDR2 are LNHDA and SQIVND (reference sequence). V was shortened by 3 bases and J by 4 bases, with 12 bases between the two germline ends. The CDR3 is CASSIDRSLYGYTF. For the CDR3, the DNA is TGTGCCAGTAGTATCGACAGGTCACTCTATGGCTACACCTTC. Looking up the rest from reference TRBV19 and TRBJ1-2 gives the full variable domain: DGGITQSPKYLFRKEGQNVTLSCEQNLNHDAMYWYRQDPGQGLRLIYYSQIVNDFQKGDIAEGYSVSREKKESFPLTVTSAQKNPTAFYLCASSIDRSLYGYTFGSGTRLTVV.

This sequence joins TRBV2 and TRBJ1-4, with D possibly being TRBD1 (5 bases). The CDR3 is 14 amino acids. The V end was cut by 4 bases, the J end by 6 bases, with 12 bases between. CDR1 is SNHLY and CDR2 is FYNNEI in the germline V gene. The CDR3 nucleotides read TGTGCCAGCAGTGCCGCAGGGTTCCATGAAAAACTGTTTTTT. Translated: CASSAAGFHEKLFF.

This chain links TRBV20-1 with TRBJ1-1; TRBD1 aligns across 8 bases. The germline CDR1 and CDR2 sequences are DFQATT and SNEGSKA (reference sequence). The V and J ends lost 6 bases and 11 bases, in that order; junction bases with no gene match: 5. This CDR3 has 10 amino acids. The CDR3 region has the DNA TGCAGTGCCCTGGACAGGGTCGCTTTCTTT. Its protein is CSALDRVAFF.

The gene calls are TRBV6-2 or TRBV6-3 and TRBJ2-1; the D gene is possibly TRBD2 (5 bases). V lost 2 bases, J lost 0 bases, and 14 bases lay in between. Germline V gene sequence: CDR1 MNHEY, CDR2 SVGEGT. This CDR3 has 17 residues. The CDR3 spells CASSYESQRHSYNEQFF. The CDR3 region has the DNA TGTGCCAGCAGTTACGAAAGTCAGCGGCACTCCTACAATGAGCAGTTCTTC.

CDR3 sequence reads: CASSLEWASGRSNTGELFF. CDR3 coding DNA: TGCGCCAGCAGCTTGGAGTGGGCTAGCGGGAGGTCGAACACCGGGGAGCTGTTTTTT. J is TRBJ2-2 and V is TRBV5-1; 11 bases line up with TRBD2. CDR1 and CDR2 (germline): SGHRS, YFSETQ. CDR3 length equals 19 residues. J was trimmed by 0 bases and V by 0 bases; bases with no gene match: 7.

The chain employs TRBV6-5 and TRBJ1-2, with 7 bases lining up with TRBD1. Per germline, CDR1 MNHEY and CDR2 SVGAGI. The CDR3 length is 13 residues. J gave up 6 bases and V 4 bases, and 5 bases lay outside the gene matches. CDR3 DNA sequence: TGTGCCAGCAGTTTAGTACAGGGGAATGGCTACACCTTC. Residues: CASSLVQGNGYTF.

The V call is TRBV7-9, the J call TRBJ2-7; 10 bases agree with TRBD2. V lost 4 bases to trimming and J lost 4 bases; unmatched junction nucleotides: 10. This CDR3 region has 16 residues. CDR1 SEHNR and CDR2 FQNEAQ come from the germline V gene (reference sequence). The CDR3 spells CASSSTGLAGAYEQYF. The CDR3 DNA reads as TGTGCCAGCAGCTCCACCGGGCTAGCGGGAGCATACGAGCAGTACTTC.

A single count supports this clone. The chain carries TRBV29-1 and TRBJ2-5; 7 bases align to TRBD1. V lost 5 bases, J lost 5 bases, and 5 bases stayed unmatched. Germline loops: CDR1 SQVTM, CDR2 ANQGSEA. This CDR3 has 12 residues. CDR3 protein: CSVPTGTETQYF. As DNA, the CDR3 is TGCAGCGTTCCGACAGGGACGGAGACCCAGTACTTC.

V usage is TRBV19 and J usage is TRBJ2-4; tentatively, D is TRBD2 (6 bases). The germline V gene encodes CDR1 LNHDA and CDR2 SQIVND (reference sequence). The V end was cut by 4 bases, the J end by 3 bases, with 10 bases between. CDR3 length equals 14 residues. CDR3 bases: TGTGCCAGTAGTAACCCGGGGGACAAAAACATTCAGTACTTC. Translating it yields CASSNPGDKNIQYF.

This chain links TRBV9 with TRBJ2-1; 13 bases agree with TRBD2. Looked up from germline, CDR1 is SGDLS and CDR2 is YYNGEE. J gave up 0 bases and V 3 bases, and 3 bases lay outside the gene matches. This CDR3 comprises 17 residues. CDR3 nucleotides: TGTGCCAGCAGCGGCGGGACTAGCGGGGTCTCCTACAATGAGCAGTTCTTC. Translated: CASSGGTSGVSYNEQFF. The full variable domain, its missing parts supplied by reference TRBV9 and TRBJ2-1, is DSGVTQTPKHLITATGQRVTLRCSPRSGDLSVYWYQQSLDQGLQFLIQYYNGEERAKGNILERFSAQQFPDLHSELNLSSLELGDSALYFCASSGGTSGVSYNEQFFGPGTRLTVL.

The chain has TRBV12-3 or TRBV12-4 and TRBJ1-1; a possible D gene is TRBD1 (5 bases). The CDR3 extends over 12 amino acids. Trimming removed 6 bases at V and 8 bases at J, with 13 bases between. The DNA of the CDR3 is TGTGCCAGCAGACGCGGACACGCCGAAGCTTTCTTT. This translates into CASRRGHAEAFF.

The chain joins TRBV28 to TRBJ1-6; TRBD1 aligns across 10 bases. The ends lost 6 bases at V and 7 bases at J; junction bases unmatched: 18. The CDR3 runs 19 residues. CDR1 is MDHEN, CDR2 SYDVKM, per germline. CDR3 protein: CASRGARDRGRLGNSPLHF. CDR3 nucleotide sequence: TGTGCCAGCAGGGGCGCGCGTGACAGGGGGCGCCTAGGGAATTCACCCCTCCACTTT. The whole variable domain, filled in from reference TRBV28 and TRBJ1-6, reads DVKVTQSSRYLVKRTGEKVFLECVQDMDHENMFWYRQDPGLGLRLIYFSYDVKMKEKGDIPEGYSVSREKKERFSLILESASTNQTSMYLCASRGARDRGRLGNSPLHFGNGTRLTVT.

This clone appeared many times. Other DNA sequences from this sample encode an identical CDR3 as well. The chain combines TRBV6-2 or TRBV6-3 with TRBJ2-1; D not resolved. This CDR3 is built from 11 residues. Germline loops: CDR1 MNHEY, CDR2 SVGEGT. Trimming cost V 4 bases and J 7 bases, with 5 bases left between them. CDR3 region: CASSSRNEQFF. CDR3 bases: TGTGCCAGCAGTTCTCGGAATGAGCAGTTCTTC.

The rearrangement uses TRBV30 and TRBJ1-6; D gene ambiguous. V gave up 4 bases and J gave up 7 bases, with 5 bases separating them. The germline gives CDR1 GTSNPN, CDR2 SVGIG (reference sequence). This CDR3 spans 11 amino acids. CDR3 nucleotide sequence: TGTGCCTGGACCACAAATTCACCCCTCCACTTT. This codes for CAWTTNSPLHF.

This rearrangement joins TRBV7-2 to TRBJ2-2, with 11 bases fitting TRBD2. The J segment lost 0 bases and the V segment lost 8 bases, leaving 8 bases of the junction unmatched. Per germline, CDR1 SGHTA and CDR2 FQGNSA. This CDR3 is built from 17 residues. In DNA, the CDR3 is TGTGCCAGCCCAAAAAGGGGACTAGCGGCGAACACCGGGGAGCTGTTTTTT. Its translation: CASPKRGLAANTGELFF.

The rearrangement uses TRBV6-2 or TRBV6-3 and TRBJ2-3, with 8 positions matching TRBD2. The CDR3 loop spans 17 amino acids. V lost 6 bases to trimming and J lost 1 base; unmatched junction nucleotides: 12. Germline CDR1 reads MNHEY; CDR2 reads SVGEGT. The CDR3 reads CASSPGGRFPGTDTQYF. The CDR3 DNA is TGTGCCAGCAGCCCGGGGGGGAGGTTCCCAGGCACAGATACGCAGTATTTT.

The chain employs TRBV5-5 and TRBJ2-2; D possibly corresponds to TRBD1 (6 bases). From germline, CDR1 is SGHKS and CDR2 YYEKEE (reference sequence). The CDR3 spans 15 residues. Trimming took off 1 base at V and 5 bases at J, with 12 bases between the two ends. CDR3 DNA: TGTGCCAGCAGCTTGATGGCAGGACAGACCGGGGAGCTGTTTTTT. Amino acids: CASSLMAGQTGELFF.

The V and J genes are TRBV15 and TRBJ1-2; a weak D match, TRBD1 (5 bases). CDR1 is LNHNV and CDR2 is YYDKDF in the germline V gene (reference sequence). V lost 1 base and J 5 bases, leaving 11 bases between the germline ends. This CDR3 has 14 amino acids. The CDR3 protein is CATSRGRALYGYTF. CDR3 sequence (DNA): TGTGCCACCAGCAGAGGCAGGGCCTTATATGGCTACACCTTC.

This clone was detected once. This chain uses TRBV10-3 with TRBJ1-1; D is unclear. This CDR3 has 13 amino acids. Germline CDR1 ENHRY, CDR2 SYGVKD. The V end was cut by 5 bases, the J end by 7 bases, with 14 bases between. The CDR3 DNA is TGTGCCATCAGTACTGACGGTGCGGGTGAAGCTTTCTTT. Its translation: CAISTDGAGEAFF.